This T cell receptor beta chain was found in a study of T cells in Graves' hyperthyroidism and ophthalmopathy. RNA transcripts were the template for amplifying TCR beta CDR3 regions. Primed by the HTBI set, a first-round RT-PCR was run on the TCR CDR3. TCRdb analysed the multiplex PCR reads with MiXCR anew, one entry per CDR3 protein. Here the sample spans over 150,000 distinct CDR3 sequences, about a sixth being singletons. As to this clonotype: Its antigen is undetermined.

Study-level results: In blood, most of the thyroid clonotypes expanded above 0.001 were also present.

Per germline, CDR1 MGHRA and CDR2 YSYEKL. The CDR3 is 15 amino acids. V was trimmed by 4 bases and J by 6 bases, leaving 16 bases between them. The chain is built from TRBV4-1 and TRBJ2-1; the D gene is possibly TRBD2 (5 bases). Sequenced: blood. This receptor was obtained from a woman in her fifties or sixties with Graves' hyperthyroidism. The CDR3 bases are TGCGCCAGCAGCCTGGAGGAGGACCCGGGCAATGAGCAGTTCTTC. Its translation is CASSLEEDPGNEQFF.